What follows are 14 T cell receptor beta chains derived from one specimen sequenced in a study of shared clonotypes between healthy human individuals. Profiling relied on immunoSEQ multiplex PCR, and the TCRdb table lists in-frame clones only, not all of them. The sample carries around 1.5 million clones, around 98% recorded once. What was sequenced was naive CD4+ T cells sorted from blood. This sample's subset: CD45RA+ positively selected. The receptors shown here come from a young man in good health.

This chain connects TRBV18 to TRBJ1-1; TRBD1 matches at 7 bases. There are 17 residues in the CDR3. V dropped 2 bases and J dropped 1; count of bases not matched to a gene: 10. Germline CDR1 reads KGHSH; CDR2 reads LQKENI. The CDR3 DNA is TGTGCCAGCTCACCAAACGACAGGGTAAGGGGGAACACTGAAGCTTTCTTT. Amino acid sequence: CASSPNDRVRGNTEAFF. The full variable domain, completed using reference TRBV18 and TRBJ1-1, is NAGVMQNPRHLVRRRGQEARLRCSPMKGHSHVYWYRQLPEEGLKFMVYLQKENIIDESGMPKERFSAEFPKEGPSILRIQQVVRGDSAAYFCASSPNDRVRGNTEAFFGQGTRLTVV.

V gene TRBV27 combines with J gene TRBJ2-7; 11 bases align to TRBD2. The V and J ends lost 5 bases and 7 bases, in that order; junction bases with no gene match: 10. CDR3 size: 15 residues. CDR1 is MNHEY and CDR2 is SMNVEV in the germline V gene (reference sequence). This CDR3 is CASSPYTGLAVEQYF. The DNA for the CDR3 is TGTGCCAGCAGTCCGTACACGGGACTAGCGGTTGAGCAGTACTTC.

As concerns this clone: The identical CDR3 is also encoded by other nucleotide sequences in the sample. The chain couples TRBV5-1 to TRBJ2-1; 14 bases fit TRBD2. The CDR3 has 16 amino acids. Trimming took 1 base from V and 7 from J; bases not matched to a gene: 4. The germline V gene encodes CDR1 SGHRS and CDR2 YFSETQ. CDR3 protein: CASSLLGTSGSNEQFF. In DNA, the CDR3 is TGCGCCAGCAGCTTGTTGGGGACTAGCGGGAGTAATGAGCAGTTCTTC.

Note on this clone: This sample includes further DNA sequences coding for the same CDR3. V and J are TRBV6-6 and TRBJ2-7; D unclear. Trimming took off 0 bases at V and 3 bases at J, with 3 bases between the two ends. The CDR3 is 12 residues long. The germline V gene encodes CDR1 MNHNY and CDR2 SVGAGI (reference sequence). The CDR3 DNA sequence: TGTGCCAGCAGTTACTCGAGCTACGAGCAGTACTTC. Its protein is CASSYSSYEQYF.

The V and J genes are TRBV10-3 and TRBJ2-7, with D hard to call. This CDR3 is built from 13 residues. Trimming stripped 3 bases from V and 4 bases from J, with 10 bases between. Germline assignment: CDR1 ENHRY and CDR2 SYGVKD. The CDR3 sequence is CAISELGVYEQYF. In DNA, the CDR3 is TGTGCCATCAGTGAATTGGGTGTGTACGAGCAGTACTTC.

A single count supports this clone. CDR3 in amino acids: CATRGVAGNQPQHF. The DNA of the CDR3 is TGTGCCACCAGGGGGGTAGCAGGCAATCAGCCCCAGCATTTT. The V gene is TRBV19, the J gene TRBJ1-5, with 7 bases identical to TRBD1. Germline CDR1 reads LNHDA; CDR2 reads SQIVND (reference sequence). There are 14 residues in the CDR3. Losses at the gene ends were 10 bases for V and 2 bases for J; bases not matched to a gene: 8.

CDR3 region: CASSEGGAGANVLTF. The DNA for the CDR3 is TGTGCCAGCAGTGAAGGAGGGGCTGGGGCCAACGTCCTGACTTTC. This chain connects TRBV2 to TRBJ2-6; D may be TRBD1 or TRBD2 (5 bases each). Trimming stripped 1 base from V and 2 bases from J, with 6 bases between. Germline V gene sequence: CDR1 SNHLY, CDR2 FYNNEI. The CDR3 spans 15 residues.

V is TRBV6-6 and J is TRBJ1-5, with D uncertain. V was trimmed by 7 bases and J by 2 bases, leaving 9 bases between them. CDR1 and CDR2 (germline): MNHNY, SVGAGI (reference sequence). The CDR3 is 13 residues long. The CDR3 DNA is TGTGCCAGCAAGGTTCGCGGCAATCAGCCCCAGCATTTT. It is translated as CASKVRGNQPQHF.

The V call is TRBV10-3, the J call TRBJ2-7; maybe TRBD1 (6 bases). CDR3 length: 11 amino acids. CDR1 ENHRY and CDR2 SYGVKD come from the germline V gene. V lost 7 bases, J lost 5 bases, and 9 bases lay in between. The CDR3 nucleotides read TGTGCCATCAACGAGGGGGACGAGCAGTACTTC. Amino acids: CAINEGDEQYF.

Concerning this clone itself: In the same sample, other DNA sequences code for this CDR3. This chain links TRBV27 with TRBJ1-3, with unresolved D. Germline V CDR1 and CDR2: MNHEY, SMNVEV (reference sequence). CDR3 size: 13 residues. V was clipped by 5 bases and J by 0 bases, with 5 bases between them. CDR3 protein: CASSPSSGNTIYF. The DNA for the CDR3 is TGTGCCAGCAGTCCGAGCTCTGGAAACACCATATATTTT.

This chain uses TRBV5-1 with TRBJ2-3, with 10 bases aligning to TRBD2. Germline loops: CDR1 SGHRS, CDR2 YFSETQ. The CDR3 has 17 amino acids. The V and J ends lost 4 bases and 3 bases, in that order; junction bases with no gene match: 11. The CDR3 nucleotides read TGCGCCAGCAGCCGGACTAGCGGCGTCAGATGGACAGATACGCAGTATTTT. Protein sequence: CASSRTSGVRWTDTQYF.

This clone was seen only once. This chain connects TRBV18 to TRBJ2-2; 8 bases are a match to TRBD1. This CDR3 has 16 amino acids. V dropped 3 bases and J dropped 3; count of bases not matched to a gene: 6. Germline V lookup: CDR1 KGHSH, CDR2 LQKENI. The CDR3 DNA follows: TGTGCCAGCTCACCCGTGACAGGGGACTACACCGGGGAGCTGTTTTTT. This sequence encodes CASSPVTGDYTGELFF. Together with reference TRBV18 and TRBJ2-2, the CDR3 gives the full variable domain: NAGVMQNPRHLVRRRGQEARLRCSPMKGHSHVYWYRQLPEEGLKFMVYLQKENIIDESGMPKERFSAEFPKEGPSILRIQQVVRGDSAAYFCASSPVTGDYTGELFFGEGSRLTVL.

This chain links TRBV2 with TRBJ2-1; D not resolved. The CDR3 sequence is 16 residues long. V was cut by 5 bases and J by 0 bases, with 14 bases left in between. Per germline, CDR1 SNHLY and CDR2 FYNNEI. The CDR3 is CASSPTPRSSYNEQFF. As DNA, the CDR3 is TGTGCCAGCAGTCCAACCCCGCGGAGCTCCTACAATGAGCAGTTCTTC.

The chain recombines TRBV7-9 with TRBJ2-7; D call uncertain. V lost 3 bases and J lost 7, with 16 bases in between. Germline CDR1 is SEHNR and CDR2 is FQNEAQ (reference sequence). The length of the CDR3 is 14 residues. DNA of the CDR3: TGTGCCAGCAGCTTGACCTCTGGGGATTCTGAGCAGTACTTC. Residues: CASSLTSGDSEQYF.